Shown below are 21 T cell receptor beta chains from a single sample sequenced in a study of blood T cell repertoires in COVID-19. Using immunoSEQ multiplex PCR, the repertoire was profiled, and TCRdb retains in-frame clones only, with some absent. The data hold some 130,000 clones, with approximately 80% observed a single time. Sequenced input: peripheral blood. Source of these receptors: a man in his 70s with acute or convalescent COVID-19.

The chain recombines TRBV5-1 with TRBJ1-1, with D hard to call. CDR1 is SGHRS, CDR2 YFSETQ, per germline. Trimming cost V 0 bases and J 1 base, with 7 bases left between them. CDR3 length equals 14 residues. In nucleotides, the CDR3 is TGCGCCAGCAGCTTGGCCGCCAGGAACACTGAAGCTTTCTTT. It specifies CASSLAARNTEAFF.

The gene calls are TRBV6-5 and TRBJ2-2; D unclear. V lost 7 bases to trimming and J lost 5 bases, with 5 bases between them. Looked up from germline, CDR1 is MNHEY and CDR2 is SVGAGI. This CDR3 region has 11 residues. CDR3 protein: CASTNTGELFF. Here the CDR3 DNA reads TGTGCCAGCACCAATACCGGGGAGCTGTTTTTT.

The rearrangement joins TRBV5-4 to TRBJ1-4; 7 bases are a match to TRBD1. CDR1 is SGHNT, CDR2 YYREEE, per germline (reference sequence). V lost 4 bases, J lost 7 bases, and 7 bases stayed unmatched. The CDR3 is 14 residues long. CDR3 sequence: CASSPGQLVEKLFF. The CDR3, as DNA: TGTGCCAGCAGCCCGGGACAGTTGGTTGAAAAACTGTTTTTT.

The CDR3 nucleotides read TGTGCCAGCAGCCAAGGAACAGGGACCTATAGCAATCAGCCCCAGCATTTT. The encoded protein is CASSQGTGTYSNQPQHF. The V call is TRBV4-2, the J call TRBJ1-5; a weak D match, TRBD1 (6 bases). The CDR3 covers 17 residues. Looked up from germline, CDR1 is LGHNA and CDR2 is YNFKEQ. Trimming took 1 base from V and 0 from J, leaving 13 bases between them.

The chain uses TRBV3-1 (or the pseudogene TRBV3-2) and TRBJ2-1; tentatively, D is TRBD2 (5 bases). CDR3 size: 13 residues. Trimming removed 0 bases at V and 11 bases at J, with 11 bases between. Germline V CDR1 and CDR2: LGHDT, YNNKEL (reference sequence). The CDR3 DNA is TGTGCCAGCAGCCAAGATCCTAGCAGAAAGCAGTTCTTC. Translating it yields CASSQDPSRKQFF.

This clone occurred once. V is TRBV9 and J is TRBJ1-4, with TRBD1 as a possible D gene (5 bases). The CDR3 consists of 13 residues. Per the germline V gene, CDR1 is SGDLS and CDR2 is YYNGEE. The V end lost 4 bases, the J end lost 5 bases, and 9 bases lay between the germline ends. For the CDR3, the DNA is TGTGCCAGCAGCACCGGGGGGAATGAAAAACTGTTTTTT. Residues: CASSTGGNEKLFF.

The chain is built from TRBV18 and TRBJ2-3; TRBD1 is a possible D gene (6 bases). Germline V gene sequence: CDR1 KGHSH, CDR2 LQKENI. CDR3 length: 13 amino acids. V lost 7 bases and J lost 1, with 9 bases in between. CDR3 coding DNA: TGTGCCAGCTTCCCAGGGGGCACAGATACGCAGTATTTT. Residues: CASFPGGTDTQYF.

The chain couples TRBV6-6 to TRBJ2-7; 7 positions agree with TRBD2. The length of the CDR3 is 16 residues. J was trimmed by 1 base and V by 6 bases; bases with no gene match: 12. The germline V gene has CDR1 MNHNY and CDR2 SVGAGI (reference sequence). The CDR3 DNA follows: TGTGCCAGCAGCCCCCGGGTCGGGGGAGGGTCCTACGAGCAGTACTTC. It translates to CASSPRVGGGSYEQYF.

The genes are TRBV6-1 and TRBJ2-3; 7 bases align to TRBD2. Germline assignment: CDR1 MNHNS and CDR2 SASEGT. This CDR3 comprises 15 residues. The junction had 5 bases not matched to a gene; V was cut back by 3 bases and J by 2 bases. The CDR3 bases are TGTGCCAGCAGTGAGGGAGGGTCTTTCACAGATACGCAGTATTTT. Amino acids: CASSEGGSFTDTQYF.

The rearrangement links TRBV6-5 to TRBJ2-3; D ambiguous. Trimming cost V 6 bases and J 6 bases, with 7 bases left between them. The germline gives CDR1 MNHEY, CDR2 SVGAGI. This CDR3 contains 11 residues. CDR3 protein: CASSLLDTQYF. DNA for the CDR3: TGTGCCAGCAGCCTGTTGGATACGCAGTATTTT.

This clone was observed once. The gene calls are TRBV18 and TRBJ1-5; D remains ambiguous. This CDR3 comprises 16 residues. Germline CDR1 reads KGHSH; CDR2 reads LQKENI. Trimming took 6 bases from V and 4 from J, leaving 19 bases between them. The CDR3 is CASSLDPGRVNQPQHF. In nucleotides, the CDR3 is TGTGCCAGCTCCCTCGACCCGGGTCGAGTTAATCAGCCCCAGCATTTT.

V and J are TRBV19 and TRBJ1-2, with D perhaps matching TRBD1 (5 bases). Per the germline V gene, CDR1 is LNHDA and CDR2 is SQIVND (reference sequence). There are 11 residues in the CDR3. Trimming removed 6 bases at V and 6 bases at J, with 8 bases between. The CDR3, as DNA: TGTGCCAGTAGGACGGGGGATGGCTACACCTTC. Translated, it gives CASRTGDGYTF.

The chain carries TRBV10-3 and TRBJ2-7; TRBD2 is a possible D gene (5 bases). This CDR3 region has 15 residues. V lost 3 bases to trimming and J lost 2 bases, with 14 bases between them. Germline-derived CDR1 and CDR2 are ENHRY and SYGVKD. The CDR3 protein is CAISDKRTPPYEQYF. The DNA for the CDR3 is TGTGCCATCAGTGATAAGAGGACTCCGCCCTACGAGCAGTACTTC.

The chain employs TRBV27 and TRBJ2-1, with 8 bases that match TRBD1. CDR1 MNHEY and CDR2 SMNVEV come from the germline V gene (reference sequence). There are 14 residues in the CDR3. J lost 8 bases, V lost 7 bases, and 10 bases had no gene match. For the CDR3, the DNA is TGTGCCAGCACGGCGTCGGACAGGGCCTATGAGCAGTTCTTC. It encodes CASTASDRAYEQFF.

The V and J genes are TRBV19 and TRBJ2-7; 7 nucleotides align to TRBD1. With V trimmed by 5 bases and J by 3 bases, 10 bases remained unmatched. CDR1 and CDR2 (germline): LNHDA, SQIVND (reference sequence). The CDR3 has 15 amino acids. In DNA, the CDR3 is TGTGCCAGTAGTGCCCGGGACAGCCCTCACTACGAGCAGTACTTC. This translates into CASSARDSPHYEQYF.

The chain employs TRBV5-1 and TRBJ1-2, with TRBD1 matching over 8 bases. The junction had 12 bases not matched to a gene; V was cut back by 4 bases and J by 7 bases. The germline gives CDR1 SGHRS, CDR2 YFSETQ. The CDR3 is 15 residues long. This CDR3 is CASSTEAGGRSGYTF. CDR3 sequence (DNA): TGCGCCAGCAGCACGGAAGCAGGGGGCAGAAGTGGCTACACCTTC.

With respect to this clone: One end of the junction varies from germline; a read error may be responsible. The CDR3 nucleotides are TGTGCCAGCAGCCTAGATGGCGCAGGGGTATCGAGCACTGAAGCTTTCTTT. This codes for CASSLDGAGVSSTEAFF. The chain combines TRBV11-2 with TRBJ1-1; D is possibly TRBD1 (6 bases). CDR1 SGHAT and CDR2 FQNNGV come from the germline V gene. CDR3 length equals 17 residues.

This chain connects TRBV1 to TRBJ2-2; TRBD2 is the table's D call, not checked against the DNA. TRBV1 is an annotated pseudogene. CDR3 length: 13 residues. CDR3 loop: CISSQVDPGELFF. The CDR3 region has the DNA TGCATCAGCAGCCAAGTAGATCCCGGGGAGCTGTTTTTT.

The chain combines TRBV10-2 with TRBJ2-1; a possible D gene is TRBD2 (6 bases). The CDR3 loop spans 12 amino acids. Germline values: CDR1 WSHSY, CDR2 SAAADI. Between the trimmed V and J ends, which lost 5 bases and 10 bases, there was a span of 12 bases. The CDR3 bases are TGCGCCAGCAGTTCAGGGAGCGGGGAGCAGTTCTTC. Its translation is CASSSGSGEQFF.

This sequence joins TRBV5-1 and TRBJ1-6, with a tentative D call TRBD1 (6 bases). The germline V gene has CDR1 SGHRS and CDR2 YFSETQ. V lost 4 bases and J 2 bases, leaving 10 bases between the germline ends. The CDR3 sequence is 15 residues long. The CDR3 here is CASSPDRPYNSPLHF. CDR3 DNA sequence: TGCGCCAGCAGCCCGGACAGACCCTATAATTCACCCCTCCACTTT. The full variable domain, in which reference TRBV5-1 and TRBJ1-6 provide the parts outside the CDR3, is KAGVTQTPRYLIKTRGQQVTLSCSPISGHRSVSWYQQTPGQGLQFLFEYFSETQRNKGNFPGRFSGRQFSNSRSEMNVSTLELGDSALYLCASSPDRPYNSPLHFGNGTRLTVT.

The chain carries TRBV7-9 and TRBJ1-1; weak D call: TRBD1 (6 bases). Germline assignment: CDR1 SEHNR and CDR2 FQNEAQ (reference sequence). Trimming stripped 2 bases from V and 5 bases from J, with 9 bases between. This CDR3 is built from 13 residues. The CDR3 loop reads CASSLNRDTEAFF. CDR3 bases: TGTGCCAGCAGCTTAAACAGGGATACTGAAGCTTTCTTT.